The present entry profiles one T cell receptor beta chain with its context. The sample comes from a study of CD8+ T cells in alopecia areata. Treatment described: oral pan-JAK inhibitor, 5-10 mg twice daily. Sampling of alopecia areata patients yielded lesional scalp punch biopsies as well as peripheral blood. Germline assignment: CDR1 SGDLS and CDR2 YYNGEE. CDR3 length equals 14 residues. The ends were cut back, 0 bases at V and 4 bases at J, with 11 bases in the middle. Extraction and reverse transcription of RNA yielded cDNA as the sequencing template. The assay was immunoSEQ multiplex PCR, and TCRdb's table has in-frame clones only and misses some. The sample gives 4,500 or so clones, 63% of which show up once; roughly an eighth is in the top ten.

This specimen consisted of skin, obtained at week 4, from a patient treated with tofacitinib. This receptor was taken from a human donor with alopecia areata. The J gene is TRBJ2-7, the V gene TRBV9, with D perhaps matching TRBD2 (5 bases). DNA for the CDR3: TGTGCCAGCAGCGTAGGCTCCGGGGAGTACGAGCAGTACTTC. This gives the protein CASSVGSGEYEQYF.